This T cell receptor (beta chain) is drawn from a study of Ad26.COV2.S vaccination and SARS-CoV-2 variants. Looked up from germline, CDR1 is KGHSH and CDR2 is LQKENI. This CDR3 comprises 13 residues. Trimming shortened V by 0 bases and J by 6 bases, and 6 bases separated the two germline ends. Here immunoSEQ multiplex PCR was the method, and the copy in TCRdb shows in-frame clones only, minus some. The data hold roughly 100,000 clones, with around 82% observed a single time. The chain recombines TRBV18 with TRBJ2-1; D uncertain. The input for sequencing was peripheral blood, taken after recovery from COVID-19. This receptor was taken from a human donor who had recovered from COVID-19. CDR3 coding DNA: TGTGCCAGCTCACCACCTACCGTCAATGAGCAGTTCTTC. This codes for CASSPPTVNEQFF.